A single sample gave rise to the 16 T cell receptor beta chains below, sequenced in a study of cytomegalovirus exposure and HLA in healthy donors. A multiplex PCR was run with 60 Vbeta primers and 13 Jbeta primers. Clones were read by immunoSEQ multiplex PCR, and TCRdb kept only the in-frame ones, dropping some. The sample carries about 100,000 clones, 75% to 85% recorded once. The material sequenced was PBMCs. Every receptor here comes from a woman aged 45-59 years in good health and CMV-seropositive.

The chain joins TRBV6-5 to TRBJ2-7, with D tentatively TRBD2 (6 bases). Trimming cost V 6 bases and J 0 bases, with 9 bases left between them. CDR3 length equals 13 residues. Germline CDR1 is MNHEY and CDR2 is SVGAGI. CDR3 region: CASSPGLSYEQYF. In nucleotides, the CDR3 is TGTGCCAGCAGCCCGGGACTCTCCTACGAGCAGTACTTC.

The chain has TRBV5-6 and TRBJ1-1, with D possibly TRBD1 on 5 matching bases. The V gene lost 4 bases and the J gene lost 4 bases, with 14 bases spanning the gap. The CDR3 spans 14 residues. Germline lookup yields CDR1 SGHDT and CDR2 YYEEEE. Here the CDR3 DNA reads TGTGCCAGCAGCCCCGTAAGGGGCTCCACTGAAGCTTTCTTT. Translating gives CASSPVRGSTEAFF.

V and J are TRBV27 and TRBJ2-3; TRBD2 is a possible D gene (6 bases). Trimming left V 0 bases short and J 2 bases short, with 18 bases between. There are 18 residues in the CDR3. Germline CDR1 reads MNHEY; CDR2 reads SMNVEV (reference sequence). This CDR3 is CASSLSPLRLVHTDTQYF. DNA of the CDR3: TGTGCCAGCAGTTTATCCCCACTCCGACTAGTCCACACAGATACGCAGTATTTT.

CDR3 amino acids: CAWSNPLRNLNGYTF. In DNA, the CDR3 is TGTGCCTGGAGTAATCCCCTCAGAAATTTAAATGGCTACACCTTC. This chain uses TRBV30 with TRBJ1-2; D not certain. The CDR3 is 15 residues long. Per germline, CDR1 GTSNPN and CDR2 SVGIG (reference sequence). The germline V and J ends were trimmed by 2 bases and 6 bases, with 19 bases remaining between them. Filled out from reference TRBV30 and TRBJ1-2, the complete variable domain reads SQTIHQWPATLVQPVGSPLSLECTVEGTSNPNLYWYRQAAGRGLQLLFYSVGIGQISSEVPQNLSASRPQDRQFILSSKKLLLSDSGFYLCAWSNPLRNLNGYTFGSGTRLTVV.

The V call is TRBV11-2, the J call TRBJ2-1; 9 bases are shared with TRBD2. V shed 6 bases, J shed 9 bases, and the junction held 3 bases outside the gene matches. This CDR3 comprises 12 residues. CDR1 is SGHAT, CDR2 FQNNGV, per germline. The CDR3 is CASRPTSGEQFF. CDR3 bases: TGTGCCAGCAGGCCGACTAGCGGTGAGCAGTTCTTC. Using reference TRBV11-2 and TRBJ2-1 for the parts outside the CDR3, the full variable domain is EAGVAQSPRYKIIEKRQSVAFWCNPISGHATLYWYQQILGQGPKLLIQFQNNGVVDDSQLPKDRFSAERLKGVDSTLKIQPAKLEDSAVYLCASRPTSGEQFFGPGTRLTVL.

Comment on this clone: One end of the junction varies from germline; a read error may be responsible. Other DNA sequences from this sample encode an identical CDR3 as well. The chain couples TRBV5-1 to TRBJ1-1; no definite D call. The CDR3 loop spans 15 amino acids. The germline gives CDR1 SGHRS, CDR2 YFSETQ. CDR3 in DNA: TGCGCCAGCAGCTTGGCCGGCGGCACCTTCACTGAAGCTTTCTTC. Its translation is CASSLAGGTFTEAFF.

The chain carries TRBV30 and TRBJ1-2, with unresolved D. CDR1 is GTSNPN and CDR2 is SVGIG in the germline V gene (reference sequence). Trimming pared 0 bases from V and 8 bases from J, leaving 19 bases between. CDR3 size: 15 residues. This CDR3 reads CAWSVRLVREEGYTF. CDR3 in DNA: TGTGCCTGGAGTGTACGGCTTGTTCGAGAGGAAGGCTACACCTTC.

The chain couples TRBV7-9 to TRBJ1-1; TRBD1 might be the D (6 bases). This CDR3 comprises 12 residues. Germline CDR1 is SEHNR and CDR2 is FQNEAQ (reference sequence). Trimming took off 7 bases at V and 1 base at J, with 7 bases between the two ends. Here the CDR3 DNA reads TGTGCCAGCAAACAGGGGAACACTGAAGCTTTCTTT. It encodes CASKQGNTEAFF. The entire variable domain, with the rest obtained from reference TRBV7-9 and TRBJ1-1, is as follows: DTGVSQNPRHKITKRGQNVTFRCDPISEHNRLYWYRQTLGQGPEFLTYFQNEAQLEKSRLLSDRFSAERPKGSFSTLEIQRTEQGDSAMYLCASKQGNTEAFFGQGTRLTVV.

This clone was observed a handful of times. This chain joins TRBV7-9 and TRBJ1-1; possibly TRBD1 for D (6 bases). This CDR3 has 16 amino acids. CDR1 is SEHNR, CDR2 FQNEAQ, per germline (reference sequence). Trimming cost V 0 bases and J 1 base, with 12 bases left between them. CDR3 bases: TGTGCCAGCAGCTTAGCGGGGGGGACACCGAACACTGAAGCTTTCTTT. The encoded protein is CASSLAGGTPNTEAFF.

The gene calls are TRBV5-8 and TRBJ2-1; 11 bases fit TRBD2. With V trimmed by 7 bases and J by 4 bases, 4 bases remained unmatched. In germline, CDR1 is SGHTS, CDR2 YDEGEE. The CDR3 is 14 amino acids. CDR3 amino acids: CASSGLAVYNEQFF. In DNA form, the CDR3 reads TGTGCCAGCTCGGGACTAGCGGTTTACAATGAGCAGTTCTTC.

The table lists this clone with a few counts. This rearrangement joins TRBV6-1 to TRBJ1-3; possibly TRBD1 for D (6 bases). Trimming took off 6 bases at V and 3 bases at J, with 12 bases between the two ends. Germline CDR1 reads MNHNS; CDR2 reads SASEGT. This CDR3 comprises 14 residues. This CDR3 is CASRVQGVGNTIYF. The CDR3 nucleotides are TGTGCCAGCAGGGTACAGGGAGTTGGAAACACCATATATTTT.

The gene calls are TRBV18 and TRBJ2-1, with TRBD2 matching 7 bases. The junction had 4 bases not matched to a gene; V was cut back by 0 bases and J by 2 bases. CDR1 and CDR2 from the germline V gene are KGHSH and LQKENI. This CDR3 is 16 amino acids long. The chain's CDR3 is CASSPPLASAYNEQFF. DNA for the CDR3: TGTGCCAGCTCACCACCACTAGCGTCGGCCTACAATGAGCAGTTCTTC.

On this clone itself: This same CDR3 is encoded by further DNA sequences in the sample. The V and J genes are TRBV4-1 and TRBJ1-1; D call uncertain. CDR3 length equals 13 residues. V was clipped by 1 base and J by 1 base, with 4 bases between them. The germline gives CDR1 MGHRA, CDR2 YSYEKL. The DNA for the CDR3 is TGCGCCAGCAGCCAAGGACAGAACACTGAAGCTTTCTTT. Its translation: CASSQGQNTEAFF.

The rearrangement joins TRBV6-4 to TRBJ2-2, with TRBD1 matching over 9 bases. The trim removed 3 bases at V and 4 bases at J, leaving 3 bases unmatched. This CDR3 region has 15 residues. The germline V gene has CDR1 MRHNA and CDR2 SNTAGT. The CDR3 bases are TGTGCCAGCAGTGATACAGGGGGCCCCACCGGGGAGCTGTTTTTT. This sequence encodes CASSDTGGPTGELFF.

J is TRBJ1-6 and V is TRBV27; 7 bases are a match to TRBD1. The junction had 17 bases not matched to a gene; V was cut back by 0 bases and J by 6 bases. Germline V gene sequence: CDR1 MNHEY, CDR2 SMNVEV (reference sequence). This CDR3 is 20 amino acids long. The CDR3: CASSLSSNPRDRVRNSPLHF. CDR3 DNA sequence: TGTGCCAGCAGTTTATCGTCCAACCCCCGAGACAGGGTCCGTAATTCACCCCTCCACTTT.

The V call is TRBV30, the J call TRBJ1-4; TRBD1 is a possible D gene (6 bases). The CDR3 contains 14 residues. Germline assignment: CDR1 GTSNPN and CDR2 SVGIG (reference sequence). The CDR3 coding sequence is TGTGCTTTTGAAGTCGGACAGATCAATGAAAAACTGTTTTTT. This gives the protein CAFEVGQINEKLFF.